This TCR beta chain was documented in a study of CD8+ T cells in alopecia areata. Study-level points and caveats: Unlike in mice, where it was clearer, TCR sharing across patients was less clear, possibly HLA-related. Compared with normal scalp, lesional scalp had higher clonality and more expanded CD8+ clones.

This clone appeared once. Its antigen remains unidentified. Individuals with alopecia areata gave both lesional scalp punch biopsies and peripheral blood for collection. Using a FACSAria, the CD4+ and CD8+ T cells were sorted from the PBMCs. Germline-derived CDR1 and CDR2 are GTSNPN and SVGIG (reference sequence). There are 11 residues in the CDR3. V lost 8 bases to trimming and J lost 5 bases; unmatched junction nucleotides: 0. Sequencing templates came from extracted RNA that was reverse transcribed into cDNA. The data were produced by immunoSEQ multiplex PCR, yet TCRdb's version contains in-frame clones alone and is incomplete. The repertoire holds around 250,000 clones, with under 80% as singletons.

This TCR derives from a human donor with alopecia areata. The chain has TRBV30 and TRBJ1-4; 9 nucleotides align to TRBD1. The sample here was CD4+ T cells sorted from blood, taken at week 0. In nucleotides, the CDR3 is TGTGCCGGGACAGGGAATGAAAAACTGTTTTTT. It translates to CAGTGNEKLFF.